Sequencing of this T cell receptor (beta chain) was carried out in a study of T-cell memory formation after mild COVID-19. Study results and caveats: From day 15 to 85, contracting clones were balanced between CD4 and CD8, whereas later expanders leaned toward CD4+.

The germline V gene has CDR1 LGHDT and CDR2 YNNKEL (reference sequence). The CDR3 length is 14 residues. With 4 bases clipped from V and 8 bases from J, the junction kept 8 bases outside the gene matches. Concerning this clonotype itself: Its antigen is not identified.

TCRdb passed the 5' RACE reads through MiXCR, listing each CDR3 protein once. The table has more than 150,000 distinct CDR3 sequences, roughly 20% seen once. V and J are TRBV3-1 and TRBJ2-4; TRBD1 matches 7 bases. Source material: PBMCs or a T cell subset sorted from them (not recorded which). The clonotype originates from a man between 18 and 35 years old who had mild COVID-19 (a few samples of this study predate the infection). Cell type and time point are not known. CDR3 protein: CASSPRQGTDIQYF. In nucleotides, the CDR3 is TGTGCCAGCAGCCCTCGACAGGGCACGGACATTCAGTACTTC. The entire variable domain, with the rest obtained from reference TRBV3-1 and TRBJ2-4, is as follows: DTAVSQTPKYLVTQMGNDKSIKCEQNLGHDTMYWYKQDSKKFLKIMFSYNNKELIINETVPNRFSPKSPDKAHLNLHINSLELGDSAVYFCASSPRQGTDIQYFGAGTRLSVL.